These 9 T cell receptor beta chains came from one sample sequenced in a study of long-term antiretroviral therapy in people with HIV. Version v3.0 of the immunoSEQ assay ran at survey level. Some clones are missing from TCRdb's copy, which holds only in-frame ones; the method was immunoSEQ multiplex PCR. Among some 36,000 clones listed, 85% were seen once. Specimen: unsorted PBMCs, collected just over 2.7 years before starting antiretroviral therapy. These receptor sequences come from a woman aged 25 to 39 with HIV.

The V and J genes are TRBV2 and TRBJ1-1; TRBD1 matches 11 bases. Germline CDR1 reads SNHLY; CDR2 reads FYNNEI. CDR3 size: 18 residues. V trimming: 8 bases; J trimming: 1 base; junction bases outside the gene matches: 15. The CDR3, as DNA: TGTGCCAGCGAGCCAGGACAGGGGGCTGTTAGAGGGAACACTGAAGCTTTCTTT. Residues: CASEPGQGAVRGNTEAFF. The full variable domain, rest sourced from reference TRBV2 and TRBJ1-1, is EPEVTQTPSHQVTQMGQEVILRCVPISNHLYFYWYRQILGQKVEFLVSFYNNEISEKSEIFDDQFSVERPDGSNFTLKIRSTKLEDSAMYFCASEPGQGAVRGNTEAFFGQGTRLTVV.

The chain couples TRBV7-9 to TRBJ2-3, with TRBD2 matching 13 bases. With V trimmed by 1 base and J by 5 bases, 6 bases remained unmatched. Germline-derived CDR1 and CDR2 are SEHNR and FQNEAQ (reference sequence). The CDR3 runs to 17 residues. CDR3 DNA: TGTGCCAGCAGCTTAGGGACTAGCGGGGGAGCATTAGATACGCAGTATTTT. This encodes CASSLGTSGGALDTQYF.

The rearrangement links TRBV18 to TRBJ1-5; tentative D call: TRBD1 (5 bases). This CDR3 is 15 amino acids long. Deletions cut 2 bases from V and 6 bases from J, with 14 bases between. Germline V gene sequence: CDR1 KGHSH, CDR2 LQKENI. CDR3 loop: CASSPSDAGAQPQHF. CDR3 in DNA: TGTGCCAGCTCACCATCGGACGCTGGGGCTCAGCCCCAGCATTTT.

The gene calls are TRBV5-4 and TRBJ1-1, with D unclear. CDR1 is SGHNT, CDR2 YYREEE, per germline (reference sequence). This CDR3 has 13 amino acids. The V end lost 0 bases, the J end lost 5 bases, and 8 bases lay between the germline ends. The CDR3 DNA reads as TGTGCCAGCAGCTTGGCGCGGGAGACTGAAGCTTTCTTT. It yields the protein CASSLARETEAFF. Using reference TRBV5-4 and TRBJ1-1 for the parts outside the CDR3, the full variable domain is ETGVTQSPTHLIKTRGQQVTLRCSSQSGHNTVSWYQQALGQGPQFIFQYYREEENGRGNFPPRFSGLQFPNYSSELNVNALELDDSALYLCASSLARETEAFFGQGTRLTVV.

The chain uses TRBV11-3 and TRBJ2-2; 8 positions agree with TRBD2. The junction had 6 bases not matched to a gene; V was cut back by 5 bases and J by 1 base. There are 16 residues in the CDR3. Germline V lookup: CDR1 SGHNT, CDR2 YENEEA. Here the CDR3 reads CASSPPGLGNTGELFF. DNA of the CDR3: TGTGCCAGCAGCCCACCGGGACTAGGGAACACCGGGGAGCTGTTTTTT.

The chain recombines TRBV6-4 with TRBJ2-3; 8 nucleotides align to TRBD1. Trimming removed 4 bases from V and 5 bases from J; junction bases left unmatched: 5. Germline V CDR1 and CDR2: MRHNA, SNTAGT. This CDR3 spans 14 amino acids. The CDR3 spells CASSAGGKGDTQYF. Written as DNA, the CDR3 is TGTGCCAGCAGTGCAGGGGGCAAGGGAGATACGCAGTATTTT.

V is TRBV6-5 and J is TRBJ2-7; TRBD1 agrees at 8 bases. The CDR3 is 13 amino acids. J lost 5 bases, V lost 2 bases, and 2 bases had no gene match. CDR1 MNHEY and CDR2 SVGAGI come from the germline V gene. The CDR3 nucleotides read TGTGCCAGCAGTTACGCAGGGGGCCACGAGCAGTACGTC. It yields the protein CASSYAGGHEQYV.

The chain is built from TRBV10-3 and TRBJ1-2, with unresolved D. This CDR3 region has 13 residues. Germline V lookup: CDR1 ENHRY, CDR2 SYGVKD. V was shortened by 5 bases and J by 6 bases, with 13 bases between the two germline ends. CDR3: CAISPRVEDGYTF. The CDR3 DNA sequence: TGTGCCATCAGTCCTAGGGTAGAAGATGGCTACACCTTC.

Here the CDR3 reads CASSPSGGSLYEQYV. The CDR3 coding sequence is TGCGCCAGCAGCCCATCAGGGGGCTCTCTCTACGAGCAGTACGTC. The chain has TRBV5-1 and TRBJ2-7; TRBD1 matches at 8 bases. The CDR3 covers 15 residues. The V segment lost 4 bases and the J segment 3 bases; nucleotides outside the gene matches: 9. Germline V gene sequence: CDR1 SGHRS, CDR2 YFSETQ.